The 16 T cell receptor beta chains listed next were all sequenced from one sample in a study of T-cell memory formation after mild COVID-19. One entry per CDR3 protein results from TCRdb running MiXCR on the 5' RACE reads. The data hold over 350,000 distinct CDR3 sequences, with less than 25% observed a single time. Material: PBMCs or a T cell subset sorted from them (not recorded which). These receptors all come from an adult woman who had mild COVID-19 (a few samples of this study predate the infection). Cell type and time point are not known.

The rearrangement links TRBV5-1 to TRBJ2-7; TRBD1 matches 7 bases. V gave up 1 base and J gave up 4 bases; unmatched junction bases: 8. The CDR3 length is 15 residues. CDR1 is SGHRS and CDR2 is YFSETQ in the germline V gene. CDR3 sequence (DNA): TGCGCCAGCAGCTTGTACCGGGACAGTTTTTACGAGCAGTACTTC. This sequence encodes CASSLYRDSFYEQYF.

The chain carries TRBV7-8 and TRBJ2-5; 8 bases align to TRBD1. J was trimmed by 4 bases and V by 0 bases; bases with no gene match: 10. Germline values: CDR1 SGHVS, CDR2 FQNEAQ. The CDR3 loop spans 17 amino acids. CDR3: CASSLAARTGRGETQYF. Written as DNA, the CDR3 is TGTGCCAGCAGCTTAGCCGCCCGGACAGGGCGAGGAGAGACCCAGTACTTC.

The chain employs TRBV5-1 and TRBJ2-1; the match to TRBD2 covers 16 bases. Germline CDR1 and CDR2: SGHRS and YFSETQ. This CDR3 has 19 residues. The ends lost 4 bases at V and 0 bases at J; junction bases unmatched: 7. The CDR3 loop is CASSKGLAGGLPSYNEQFF. CDR3 sequence (DNA): TGCGCCAGCAGCAAGGGACTAGCGGGGGGGCTGCCCTCCTACAATGAGCAGTTCTTC.

This chain links TRBV6-6 with TRBJ1-4; a weak D match, TRBD1 (5 bases). V dropped 6 bases and J dropped 6 bases, with 5 bases sitting between them. The V gene's germline CDR1 is MNHNY and CDR2 SVGAGI (reference sequence). This CDR3 contains 11 residues. CDR3 sequence (DNA): TGTGCCAGCAGGGGGGATGAAAAACTGTTTTTT. Translating it yields CASRGDEKLFF.

This clonotype showed up just once. A much larger clone differs by one base, so this may be a read error. The gene calls are TRBV3-1 and TRBJ2-1; TRBD2 agrees at 14 bases. The CDR3 has 14 residues. With V trimmed by 4 bases and J by 9 bases, 2 bases remained unmatched. Germline V gene lookup returns CDR1 LGHDT and CDR2 YNNKEL (reference sequence). CDR3 sequence (DNA): TGTGCCAGCAGCCGGGGACTAGCGGGGGTTGAGCAGTTCTTC. Its protein product is CASSRGLAGVEQFF.

This clonotype was seen only a few times. This chain uses TRBV15 with TRBJ1-2; the match to TRBD1 covers 10 bases. The CDR3 has 17 amino acids. The J segment lost 7 bases and the V segment lost 0 bases, leaving 11 bases of the junction unmatched. The germline V gene has CDR1 LNHNV and CDR2 YYDKDF (reference sequence). CDR3 coding DNA: TGTGCCACCAGCAGAGATGTTCGGGACAGGGGTTCATTTGGCTACACCTTC. The encoded protein is CATSRDVRDRGSFGYTF.

This clonotype was seen repeatedly, ten times or more. The chain employs TRBV7-9 and TRBJ1-5, with 8 bases identical to TRBD1. Germline V gene sequence: CDR1 SEHNR, CDR2 FQNEAQ (reference sequence). J lost 6 bases, V lost 1 base, and 2 bases had no gene match. This CDR3 comprises 14 residues. CDR3 protein: CASSLGTGRQPQHF. CDR3 sequence (DNA): TGTGCCAGCAGCTTAGGGACAGGGCGTCAGCCCCAGCATTTT. Filled out from reference TRBV7-9 and TRBJ1-5, the complete variable domain reads DTGVSQNPRHKITKRGQNVTFRCDPISEHNRLYWYRQTLGQGPEFLTYFQNEAQLEKSRLLSDRFSAERPKGSFSTLEIQRTEQGDSAMYLCASSLGTGRQPQHFGDGTRLSIL.

The CDR3 loop reads CASRVWRTATGELFF. The CDR3 DNA reads as TGTGCCAGCAGGGTGTGGAGGACAGCCACCGGGGAGCTGTTTTTT. V and J are TRBV6-2 or TRBV6-3 and TRBJ2-2, with D possibly being TRBD1 (6 bases). Deletions cut 6 bases from V and 4 bases from J, with 15 bases between. In germline, CDR1 is MNHEY, CDR2 SVGEGT. The CDR3 length is 15 residues.

This chain joins TRBV7-9 and TRBJ1-5; D is undetermined. The V gene's germline CDR1 is SEHNR and CDR2 FQNEAQ (reference sequence). Trimming left V 1 base short and J 4 bases short, with 14 bases between. The CDR3 is made up of 16 amino acids. The CDR3: CASSLVESGENQPQHF. In DNA form, the CDR3 reads TGTGCCAGCAGCTTAGTCGAGTCAGGCGAGAATCAGCCCCAGCATTTT.

The chain has TRBV5-1 and TRBJ2-5, with D perhaps matching TRBD2 (7 bases). The germline gives CDR1 SGHRS, CDR2 YFSETQ. Trimming pared 0 bases from V and 5 bases from J, leaving 17 bases between. The CDR3 has 16 residues. The CDR3 sequence is CASSLVVGGAAETQYF. DNA for the CDR3: TGCGCCAGCAGCTTGGTAGTGGGGGGGGCTGCGGAGACCCAGTACTTC.

J is TRBJ1-3 and V is TRBV12-3 or TRBV12-4, with a weak D call TRBD1 (6 bases). The V end lost 6 bases, the J end lost 0 bases, and 12 bases lay between the germline ends. This CDR3 region has 15 residues. CDR3 DNA sequence: TGTGCCAGCAGACAGGGCCAGAGCTCTGGAAACACCATATATTTT. Its protein product is CASRQGQSSGNTIYF.

This clonotype was seen only a few times. V and J are TRBV3-1 and TRBJ1-1; a possible D gene is TRBD1 (5 bases). The ends were cut back, 6 bases at V and 4 bases at J, with 15 bases in the middle. This CDR3 is built from 14 residues. Germline V lookup: CDR1 LGHDT, CDR2 YNNKEL (reference sequence). The CDR3 region is CASRNSGGGTEAFF. The CDR3 DNA reads as TGTGCCAGCAGAAACAGCGGCGGGGGCACTGAAGCTTTCTTT.

This clonotype was detected only a few times. V is TRBV3-1 and J is TRBJ1-3; TRBD1 agrees at 7 bases. The germline V gene has CDR1 LGHDT and CDR2 YNNKEL (reference sequence). The CDR3 runs to 16 residues. Losses at the gene ends were 4 bases for V and 1 base for J; bases not matched to a gene: 7. Here the CDR3 reads CASSRLEGASGNTIYF. The CDR3 nucleotides read TGTGCCAGCAGCCGACTTGAGGGGGCTTCTGGAAACACCATATATTTT.

The chain combines TRBV5-1 with TRBJ1-1, with 8 positions matching TRBD1. Trimming removed 4 bases from V and 6 bases from J; junction bases left unmatched: 8. Germline V gene lookup returns CDR1 SGHRS and CDR2 YFSETQ. The CDR3 sequence is 14 residues long. CDR3 nucleotides: TGCGCCAGCAGCCCCATGGACAGGGATTCTGAAGCTTTCTTT. Amino acids: CASSPMDRDSEAFF.

This clonotype was counted between two and nine times. The CDR3 loop reads CASSLVEVPYEQYF. In DNA form, the CDR3 reads TGCGCCAGCAGCTTGGTGGAGGTACCCTACGAGCAGTACTTC. The chain is built from TRBV5-1 and TRBJ2-7; maybe TRBD2 (5 bases). This CDR3 comprises 14 residues. CDR1 SGHRS and CDR2 YFSETQ come from the germline V gene. V was shortened by 0 bases and J by 2 bases, with 9 bases between the two germline ends.

The rearrangement links TRBV7-3 to TRBJ1-1; TRBD1 agrees at 12 bases. Germline assignment: CDR1 SGHTA and CDR2 FQGTGA. With V trimmed by 4 bases and J by 2 bases, 11 bases remained unmatched. The CDR3 runs to 18 residues. The CDR3 bases are TGTGCCAGCAGCTGGGATCCGGGACAGGGGGCCTTAAACACTGAAGCTTTCTTT. It encodes CASSWDPGQGALNTEAFF.